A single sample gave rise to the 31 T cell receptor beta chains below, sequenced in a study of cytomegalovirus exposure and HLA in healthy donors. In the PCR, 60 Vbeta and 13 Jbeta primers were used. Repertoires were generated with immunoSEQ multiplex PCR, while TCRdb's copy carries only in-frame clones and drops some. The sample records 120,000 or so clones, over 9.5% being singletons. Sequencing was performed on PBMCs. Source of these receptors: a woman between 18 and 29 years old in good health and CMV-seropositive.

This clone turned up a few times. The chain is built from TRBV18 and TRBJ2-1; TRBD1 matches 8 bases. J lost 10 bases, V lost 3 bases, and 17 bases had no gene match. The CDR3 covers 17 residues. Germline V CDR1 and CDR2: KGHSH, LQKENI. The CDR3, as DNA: TGTGCCAGCTCACCGTCTGTCACCCAGGGGGCCAGCGGGGAGCAGTTCTTC. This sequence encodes CASSPSVTQGASGEQFF.

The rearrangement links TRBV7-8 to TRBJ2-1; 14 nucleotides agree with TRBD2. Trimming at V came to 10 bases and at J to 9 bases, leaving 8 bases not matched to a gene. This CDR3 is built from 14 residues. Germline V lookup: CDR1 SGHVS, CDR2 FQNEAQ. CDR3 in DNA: TGTGCCACCCGATCGACTAGCGGGGGGGGTGAGCAGTTCTTC. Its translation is CATRSTSGGGEQFF.

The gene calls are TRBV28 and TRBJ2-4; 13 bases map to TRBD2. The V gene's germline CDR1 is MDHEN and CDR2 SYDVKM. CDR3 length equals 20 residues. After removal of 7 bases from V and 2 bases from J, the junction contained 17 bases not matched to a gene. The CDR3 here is CASTPIPGLAGHGSKNIQYF. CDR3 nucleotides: TGTGCCAGCACCCCCATCCCGGGACTAGCGGGACATGGGTCCAAAAACATTCAGTACTTC. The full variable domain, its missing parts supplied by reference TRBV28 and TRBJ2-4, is DVKVTQSSRYLVKRTGEKVFLECVQDMDHENMFWYRQDPGLGLRLIYFSYDVKMKEKGDIPEGYSVSREKKERFSLILESASTNQTSMYLCASTPIPGLAGHGSKNIQYFGAGTRLSVL.

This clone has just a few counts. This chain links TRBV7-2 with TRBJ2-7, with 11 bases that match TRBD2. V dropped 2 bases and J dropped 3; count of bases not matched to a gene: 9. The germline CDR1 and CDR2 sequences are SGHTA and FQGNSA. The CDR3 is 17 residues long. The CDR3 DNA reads TGTGCCAGCAGCTTACGGGGACTAGCGGAACCGCTCTACGAGCAGTACTTC. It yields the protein CASSLRGLAEPLYEQYF.

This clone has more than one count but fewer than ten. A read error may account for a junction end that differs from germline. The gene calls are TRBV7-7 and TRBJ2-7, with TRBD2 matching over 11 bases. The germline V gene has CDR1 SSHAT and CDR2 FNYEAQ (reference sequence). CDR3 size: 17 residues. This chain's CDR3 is CASSPGVHSGRAYEQYF. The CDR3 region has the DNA TGTGCTAGCAGCCCGGGGGTCCATAGCGGGAGGGCCTACGAGCAGTACTTC.

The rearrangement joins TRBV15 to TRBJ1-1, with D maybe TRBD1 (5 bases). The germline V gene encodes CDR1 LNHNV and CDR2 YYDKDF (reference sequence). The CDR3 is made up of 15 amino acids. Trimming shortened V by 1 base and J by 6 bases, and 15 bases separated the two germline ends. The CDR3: CATSRGPGWTAEAFF. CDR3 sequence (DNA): TGTGCCACCAGCAGAGGCCCAGGGTGGACGGCTGAAGCTTTCTTT.

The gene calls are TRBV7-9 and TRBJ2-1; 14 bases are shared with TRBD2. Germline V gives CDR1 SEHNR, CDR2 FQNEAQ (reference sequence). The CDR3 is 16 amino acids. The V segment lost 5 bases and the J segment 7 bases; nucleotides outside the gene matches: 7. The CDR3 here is CASSVTSGRATNEQFF. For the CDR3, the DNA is TGTGCCAGCAGCGTGACTAGCGGGAGGGCCACGAATGAGCAGTTCTTC.

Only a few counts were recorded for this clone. The CDR3 loop reads CASSGDTLHTDTQYF. The CDR3 coding sequence is TGTGCCAGCAGTGGCGACACCCTTCACACAGATACGCAGTATTTT. The gene calls are TRBV6-1 and TRBJ2-3, with D unclear. The CDR3 runs 15 residues. Per the germline V gene, CDR1 is MNHNS and CDR2 is SASEGT. V was cut by 4 bases and J by 2 bases, with 13 bases left in between.

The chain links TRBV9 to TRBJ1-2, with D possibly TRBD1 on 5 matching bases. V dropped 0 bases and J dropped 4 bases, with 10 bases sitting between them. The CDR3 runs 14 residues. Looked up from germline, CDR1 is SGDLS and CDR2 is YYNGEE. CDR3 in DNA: TGTGCCAGCAGCGTAGCCGTGGACACCTATGGCTACACCTTC. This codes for CASSVAVDTYGYTF.

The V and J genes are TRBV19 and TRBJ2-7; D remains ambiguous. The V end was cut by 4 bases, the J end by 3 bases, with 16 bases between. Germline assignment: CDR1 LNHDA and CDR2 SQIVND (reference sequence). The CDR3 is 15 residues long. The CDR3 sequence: CASSTGSTSLYEQYF. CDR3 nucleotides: TGTGCCAGTAGTACCGGGTCCACATCGCTCTACGAGCAGTACTTC.

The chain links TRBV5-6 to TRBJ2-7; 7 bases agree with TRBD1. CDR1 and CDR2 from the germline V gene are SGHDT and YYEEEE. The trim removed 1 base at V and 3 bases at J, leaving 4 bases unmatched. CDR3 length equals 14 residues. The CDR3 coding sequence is TGTGCCAGCAGCTTGACAGGGGAAGGCTACGAGCAGTACTTC. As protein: CASSLTGEGYEQYF.

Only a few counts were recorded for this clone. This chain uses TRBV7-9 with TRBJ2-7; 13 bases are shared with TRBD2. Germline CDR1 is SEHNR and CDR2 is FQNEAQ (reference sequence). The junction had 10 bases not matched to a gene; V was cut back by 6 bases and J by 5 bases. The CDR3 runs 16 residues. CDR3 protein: CASRSPGLAGVHEQYF. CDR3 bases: TGTGCCAGCAGGTCCCCCGGACTAGCGGGAGTCCACGAGCAGTACTTC. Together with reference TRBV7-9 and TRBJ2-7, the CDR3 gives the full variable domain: DTGVSQNPRHKITKRGQNVTFRCDPISEHNRLYWYRQTLGQGPEFLTYFQNEAQLEKSRLLSDRFSAERPKGSFSTLEIQRTEQGDSAMYLCASRSPGLAGVHEQYFGPGTRLTVT.

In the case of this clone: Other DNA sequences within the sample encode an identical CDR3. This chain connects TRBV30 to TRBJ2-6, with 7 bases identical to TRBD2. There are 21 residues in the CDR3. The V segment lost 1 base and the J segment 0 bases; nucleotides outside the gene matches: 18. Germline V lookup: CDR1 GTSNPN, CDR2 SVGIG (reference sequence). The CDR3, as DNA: TGTGCCTGGAGTGGCCGAACGGGGTGGGGGGGACTAAGCTCTGGGGCCAACGTCCTGACTTTC. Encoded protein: CAWSGRTGWGGLSSGANVLTF.

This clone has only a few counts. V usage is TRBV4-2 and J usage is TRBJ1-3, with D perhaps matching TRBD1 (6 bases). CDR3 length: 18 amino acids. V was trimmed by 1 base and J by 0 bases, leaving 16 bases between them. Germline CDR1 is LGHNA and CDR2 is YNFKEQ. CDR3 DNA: TGTGCCAGCAGCCAAGTTTCAGTCAGGGGAAACTCTGGAAACACCATATATTTT. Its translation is CASSQVSVRGNSGNTIYF.

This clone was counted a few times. CDR3 DNA: TGCAGCCCCCGATCGTCAGGGATCCAGCCCCAGCATTTT. Translated, it gives CSPRSSGIQPQHF. V gene TRBV29-1 combines with J gene TRBJ1-5; D might be TRBD1 (5 bases). The V gene lost 8 bases and the J gene lost 7 bases, with 18 bases spanning the gap. The CDR3 consists of 13 residues. Germline CDR1 and CDR2: SQVTM and ANQGSEA.

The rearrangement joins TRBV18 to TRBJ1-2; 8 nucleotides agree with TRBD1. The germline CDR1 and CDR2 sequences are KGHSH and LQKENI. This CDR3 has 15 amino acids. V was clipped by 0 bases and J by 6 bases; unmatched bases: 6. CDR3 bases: TGTGCCAGCTCACCACCGTCAGGGGGCTGGGATGGCTACACCTTC. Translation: CASSPPSGGWDGYTF.

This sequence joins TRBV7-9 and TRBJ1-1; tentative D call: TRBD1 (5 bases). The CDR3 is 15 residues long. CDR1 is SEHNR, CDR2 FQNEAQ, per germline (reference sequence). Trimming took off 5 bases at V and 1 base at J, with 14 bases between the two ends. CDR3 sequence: CASSPVGQGNTEAFF. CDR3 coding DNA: TGTGCCAGCAGCCCTGTAGGGCAGGGGAACACTGAAGCTTTCTTT.

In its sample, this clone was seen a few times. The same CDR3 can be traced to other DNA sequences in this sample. The chain's CDR3 is CASSSSYEQYF. For the CDR3, the DNA is TGTGCCAGCAGTTCATCCTACGAGCAGTACTTC. The chain combines TRBV27 with TRBJ2-7; D call uncertain. V was shortened by 4 bases and J by 1 base, with 2 bases between the two germline ends. The CDR3 runs to 11 residues. CDR1 MNHEY and CDR2 SMNVEV come from the germline V gene (reference sequence).

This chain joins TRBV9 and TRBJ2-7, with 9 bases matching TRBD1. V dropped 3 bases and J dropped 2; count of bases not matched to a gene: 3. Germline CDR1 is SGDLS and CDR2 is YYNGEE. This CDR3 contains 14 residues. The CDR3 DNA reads TGTGCCAGCAGCGCCGGGACAGGGACCTACGAGCAGTACTTC. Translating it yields CASSAGTGTYEQYF.

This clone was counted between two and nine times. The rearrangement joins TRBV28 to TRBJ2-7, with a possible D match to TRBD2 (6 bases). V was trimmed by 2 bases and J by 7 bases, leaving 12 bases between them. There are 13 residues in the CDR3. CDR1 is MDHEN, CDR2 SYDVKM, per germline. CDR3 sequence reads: CASSLMRGTEQYF. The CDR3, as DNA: TGTGCCAGCAGTTTAATGCGAGGGACTGAGCAGTACTTC.

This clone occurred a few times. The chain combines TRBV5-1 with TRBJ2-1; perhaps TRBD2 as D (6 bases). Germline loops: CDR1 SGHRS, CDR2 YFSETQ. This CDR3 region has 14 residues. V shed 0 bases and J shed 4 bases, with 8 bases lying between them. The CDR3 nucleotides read TGCGCCAGCAGCTTGGAGGACTATTACAATGAGCAGTTCTTC. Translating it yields CASSLEDYYNEQFF.

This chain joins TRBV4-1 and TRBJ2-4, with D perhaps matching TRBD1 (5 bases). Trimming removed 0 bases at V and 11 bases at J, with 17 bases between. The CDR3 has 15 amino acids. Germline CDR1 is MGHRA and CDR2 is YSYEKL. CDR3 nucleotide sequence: TGCGCCAGCAGCCAAGATAATGGGCCAGGGTTTGTTCAGTACTTC. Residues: CASSQDNGPGFVQYF.

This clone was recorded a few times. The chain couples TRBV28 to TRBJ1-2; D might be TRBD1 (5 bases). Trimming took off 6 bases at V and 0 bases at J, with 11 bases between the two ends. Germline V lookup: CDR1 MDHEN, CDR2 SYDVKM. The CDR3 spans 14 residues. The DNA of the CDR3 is TGTGCCAGCAGCGAAGGGGATGCTAACTATGGCTACACCTTC. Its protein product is CASSEGDANYGYTF.

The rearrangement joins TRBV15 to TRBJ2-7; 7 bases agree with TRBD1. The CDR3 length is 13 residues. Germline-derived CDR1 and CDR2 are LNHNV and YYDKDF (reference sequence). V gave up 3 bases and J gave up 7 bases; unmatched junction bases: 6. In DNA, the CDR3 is TGTGCCACCAGCAGCCGACAGGGATGGGAGCAGTACTTC. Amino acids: CATSSRQGWEQYF. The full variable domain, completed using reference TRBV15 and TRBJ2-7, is DAMVIQNPRYQVTQFGKPVTLSCSQTLNHNVMYWYQQKSSQAPKLLFHYYDKDFNNEADTPDNFQSRRPNTSFCFLDIRSPGLGDTAMYLCATSSRQGWEQYFGPGTRLTVT.

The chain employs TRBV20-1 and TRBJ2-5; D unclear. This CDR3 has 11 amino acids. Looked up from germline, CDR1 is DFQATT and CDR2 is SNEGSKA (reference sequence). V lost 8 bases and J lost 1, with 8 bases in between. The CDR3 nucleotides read TGCAGTTCCCTTTTCCAAGAGACCCAGTACTTC. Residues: CSSLFQETQYF.

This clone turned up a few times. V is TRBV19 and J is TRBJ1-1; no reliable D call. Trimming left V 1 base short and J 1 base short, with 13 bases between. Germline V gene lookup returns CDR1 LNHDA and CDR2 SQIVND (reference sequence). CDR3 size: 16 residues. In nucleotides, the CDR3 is TGTGCCAGTAGTATAGGGCAAAGGACTGGGAACACTGAAGCTTTCTTT. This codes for CASSIGQRTGNTEAFF.

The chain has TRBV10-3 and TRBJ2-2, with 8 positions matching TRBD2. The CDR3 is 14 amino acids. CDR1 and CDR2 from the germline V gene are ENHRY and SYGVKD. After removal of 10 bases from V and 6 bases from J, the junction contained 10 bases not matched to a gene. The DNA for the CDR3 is TGTGCCAGCATAAGCGGGGGTTCGGCCGGGGAGCTGTTTTTT. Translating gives CASISGGSAGELFF.

CDR3 nucleotide sequence: TGTGCCAGTAGTTCCGGGACAGGGTTTGGCTACACCTTC. Translating it yields CASSSGTGFGYTF. The V call is TRBV19, the J call TRBJ1-2; 9 nucleotides agree with TRBD1. CDR3 length: 13 amino acids. The junction had 5 bases not matched to a gene; V was cut back by 5 bases and J by 7 bases. Per germline, CDR1 LNHDA and CDR2 SQIVND (reference sequence). The full variable domain, its missing parts supplied by reference TRBV19 and TRBJ1-2, is DGGITQSPKYLFRKEGQNVTLSCEQNLNHDAMYWYRQDPGQGLRLIYYSQIVNDFQKGDIAEGYSVSREKKESFPLTVTSAQKNPTAFYLCASSSGTGFGYTFGSGTRLTVV.

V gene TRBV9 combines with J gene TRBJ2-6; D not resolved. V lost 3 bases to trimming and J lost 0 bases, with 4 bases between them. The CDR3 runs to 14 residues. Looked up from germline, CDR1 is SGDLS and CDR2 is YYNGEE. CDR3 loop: CASSAYSGANVLTF. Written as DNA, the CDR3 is TGTGCCAGCAGCGCCTACTCTGGGGCCAACGTCCTGACTTTC.

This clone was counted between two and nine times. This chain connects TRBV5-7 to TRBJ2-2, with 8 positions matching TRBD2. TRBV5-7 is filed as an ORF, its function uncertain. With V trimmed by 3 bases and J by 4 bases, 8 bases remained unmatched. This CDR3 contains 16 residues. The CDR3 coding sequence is TGTGCCAGCAGCTCGGAGGAGGCGGGGGGCACCGGGGAGCTGTTTTTT. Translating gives CASSSEEAGGTGELFF.

CDR3 in DNA: TGTGCCAGCTCACCAGATAGGGGTCTTGGCTACACCTTC. It is translated as CASSPDRGLGYTF. The gene calls are TRBV18 and TRBJ1-2; the D gene is possibly TRBD1 (5 bases). From germline, CDR1 is KGHSH and CDR2 LQKENI. This CDR3 contains 13 residues. The ends were cut back, 2 bases at V and 7 bases at J, with 11 bases in the middle.